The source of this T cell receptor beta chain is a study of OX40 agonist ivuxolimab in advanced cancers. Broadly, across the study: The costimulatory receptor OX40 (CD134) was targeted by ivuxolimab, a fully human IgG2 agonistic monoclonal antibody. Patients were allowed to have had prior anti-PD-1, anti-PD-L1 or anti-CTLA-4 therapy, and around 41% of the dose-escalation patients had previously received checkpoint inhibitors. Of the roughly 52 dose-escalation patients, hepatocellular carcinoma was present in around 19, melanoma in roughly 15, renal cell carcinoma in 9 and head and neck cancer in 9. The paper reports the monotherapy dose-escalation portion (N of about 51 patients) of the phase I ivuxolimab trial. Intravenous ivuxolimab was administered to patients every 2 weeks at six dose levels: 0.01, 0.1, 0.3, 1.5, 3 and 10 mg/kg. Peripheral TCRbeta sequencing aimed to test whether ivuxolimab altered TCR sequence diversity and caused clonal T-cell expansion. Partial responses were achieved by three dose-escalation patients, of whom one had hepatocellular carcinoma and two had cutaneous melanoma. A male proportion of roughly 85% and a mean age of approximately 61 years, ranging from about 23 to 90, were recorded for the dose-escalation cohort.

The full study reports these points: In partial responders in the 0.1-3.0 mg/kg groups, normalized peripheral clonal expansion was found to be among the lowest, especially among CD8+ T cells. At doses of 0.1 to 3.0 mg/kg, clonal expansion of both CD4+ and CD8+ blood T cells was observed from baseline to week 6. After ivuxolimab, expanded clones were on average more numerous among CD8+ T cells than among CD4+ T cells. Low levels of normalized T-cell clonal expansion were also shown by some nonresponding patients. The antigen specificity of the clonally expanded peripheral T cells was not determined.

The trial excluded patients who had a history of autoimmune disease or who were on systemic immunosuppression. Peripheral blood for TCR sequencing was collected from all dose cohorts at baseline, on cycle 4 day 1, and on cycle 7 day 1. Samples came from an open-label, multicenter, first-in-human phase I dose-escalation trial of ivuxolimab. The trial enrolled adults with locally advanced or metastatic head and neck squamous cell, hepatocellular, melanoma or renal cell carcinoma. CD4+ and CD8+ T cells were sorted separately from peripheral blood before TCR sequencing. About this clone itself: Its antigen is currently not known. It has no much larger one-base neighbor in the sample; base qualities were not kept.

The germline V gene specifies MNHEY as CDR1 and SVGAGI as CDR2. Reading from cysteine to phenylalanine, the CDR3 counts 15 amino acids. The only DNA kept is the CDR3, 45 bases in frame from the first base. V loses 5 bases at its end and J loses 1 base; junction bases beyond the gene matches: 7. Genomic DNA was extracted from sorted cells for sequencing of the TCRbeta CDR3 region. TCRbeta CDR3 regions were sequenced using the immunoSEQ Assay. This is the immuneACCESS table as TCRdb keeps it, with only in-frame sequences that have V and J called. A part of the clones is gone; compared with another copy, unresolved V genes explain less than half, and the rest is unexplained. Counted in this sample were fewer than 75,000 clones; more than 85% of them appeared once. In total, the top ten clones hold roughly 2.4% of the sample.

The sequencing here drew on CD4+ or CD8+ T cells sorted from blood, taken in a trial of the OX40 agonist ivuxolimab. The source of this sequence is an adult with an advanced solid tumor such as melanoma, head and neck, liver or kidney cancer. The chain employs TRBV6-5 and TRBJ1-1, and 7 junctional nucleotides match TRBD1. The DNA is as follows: TGTGCCAGCAGTACAGGGGCAGGGGCGAACACTGAAGCTTTCTTT. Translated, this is CASSTGAGANTEAFF.